This passage covers 32 T cell receptor beta chains from one sample sequenced in a study of blood T cell repertoires in COVID-19. TCRdb keeps only in-frame clones here, not all; method: immunoSEQ multiplex PCR. The sample consists of about 200,000 clones, around 81% of them appearing once. The sequenced material came from peripheral blood. These receptors were obtained from a woman in her 70s with acute or convalescent COVID-19.

The rearrangement joins TRBV28 to TRBJ2-7; D ambiguous. From germline, CDR1 is MDHEN and CDR2 SYDVKM. Trimming removed 2 bases at V and 2 bases at J, with 13 bases between. The CDR3 is 15 amino acids. In nucleotides, the CDR3 is TGTGCCAGCAGTTTAGTCCCGAGCCCTACCTACGAGCAGTACTTC. Translated: CASSLVPSPTYEQYF.

This sequence joins TRBV5-1 and TRBJ2-2; maybe TRBD2 (6 bases). The CDR3 is 13 amino acids. The V gene lost 7 bases and the J gene lost 2 bases, with 9 bases spanning the gap. CDR1 is SGHRS and CDR2 is YFSETQ in the germline V gene. CDR3 in amino acids: CASGGVNTGELFF. CDR3 nucleotides: TGCGCCAGCGGCGGGGTCAACACCGGGGAGCTGTTTTTT.

This chain connects TRBV5-1 to TRBJ2-3; TRBD2 matches 16 bases. V lost 2 bases and J lost 0; bases outside the gene matches: 3. The CDR3 sequence is 18 residues long. Germline V lookup: CDR1 SGHRS, CDR2 YFSETQ. This CDR3 reads CASSFGTSGRGSTDTQYF. In nucleotides, the CDR3 is TGCGCCAGCAGCTTCGGGACTAGCGGGAGGGGGAGCACAGATACGCAGTATTTT.

V gene TRBV4-1 combines with J gene TRBJ2-5, with TRBD2 as a possible D gene (7 bases). This CDR3 region has 17 residues. Trimming took off 0 bases at V and 2 bases at J, with 16 bases between the two ends. Germline CDR1 reads MGHRA; CDR2 reads YSYEKL. In nucleotides, the CDR3 is TGCGCCAGCAGCCAAGAGCCCCCGGGGAGGGGGCAAGAGACCCAGTACTTC. The encoded protein is CASSQEPPGRGQETQYF.

J is TRBJ2-1 and V is TRBV7-3; weak D call: TRBD2 (6 bases). V gave up 1 base and J gave up 6 bases, with 10 bases separating them. The V gene's germline CDR1 is SGHTA and CDR2 FQGTGA. There are 14 residues in the CDR3. CDR3 region: CASSLSGGGNEQFF. The CDR3 DNA sequence: TGTGCCAGCAGCTTAAGTGGGGGAGGCAATGAGCAGTTCTTC.

This clone has only a few counts. The V call is TRBV9, the J call TRBJ1-3; TRBD1 might be the D (6 bases). CDR3 length equals 15 residues. Germline CDR1 reads SGDLS; CDR2 reads YYNGEE. Trimming pared 0 bases from V and 7 bases from J, leaving 14 bases between. The chain's CDR3 is CASSVESGESNTIYF. CDR3 DNA: TGTGCCAGCAGCGTAGAGTCAGGGGAGAGCAACACCATATATTTT.

The chain links TRBV6-1 to TRBJ1-5; no firm D call. The V and J ends lost 0 bases and 0 bases respectively, with 6 bases between them. CDR3 length: 15 amino acids. Per germline, CDR1 MNHNS and CDR2 SASEGT. This CDR3 reads CASSEAPVSNQPQHF. The CDR3 coding sequence is TGTGCCAGCAGTGAAGCGCCAGTTAGCAATCAGCCCCAGCATTTT.

The chain couples TRBV6-6 to TRBJ1-5; 7 bases match TRBD1. Germline V gene sequence: CDR1 MNHNY, CDR2 SVGAGI (reference sequence). The CDR3 length is 15 residues. After removal of 4 bases from V and 6 bases from J, the junction contained 9 bases not matched to a gene. In DNA, the CDR3 is TGTGCCAGCAGTTTCTTAGGACAGGTCGGTCAGCCCCAGCATTTT. Its translation is CASSFLGQVGQPQHF.

The V and J genes are TRBV5-3 and TRBJ2-1; TRBD2 matches at 11 bases. TRBV5-3 is known as an ORF, though its function is uncertain. Germline trimming cut 4 bases from V and 3 bases from J; bases unmatched to any gene: 6. This CDR3 comprises 16 residues. The CDR3 sequence is CARSLGLAGGYNEQFF. DNA for the CDR3: TGTGCCAGAAGCCTGGGGCTAGCGGGAGGCTACAATGAGCAGTTCTTC.

The V and J genes are TRBV19 and TRBJ2-1, with 7 bases lining up with TRBD2. The CDR3 has 19 residues. Germline assignment: CDR1 LNHDA and CDR2 SQIVND (reference sequence). V shed 4 bases and J 9 bases; nucleotides not matched to a gene: 24. The CDR3: CASSRRLVALTSSPGEQFF. The CDR3 nucleotides are TGTGCCAGTAGTAGGCGGCTAGTAGCCCTGACTAGCTCCCCCGGTGAGCAGTTCTTC.

The chain carries TRBV9 and TRBJ2-1; perhaps TRBD1 as D (5 bases). Germline CDR1 reads SGDLS; CDR2 reads YYNGEE. The CDR3 totals 14 residues. Trimming shortened V by 0 bases and J by 3 bases, and 7 bases separated the two germline ends. The CDR3 nucleotides read TGTGCCAGCAGCGTAGGGACAAACTACAATGAGCAGTTCTTC. Its translation: CASSVGTNYNEQFF.

This clone was picked up one time. V and J are TRBV2 and TRBJ2-7; 12 bases map to TRBD2. The CDR3 runs to 16 residues. CDR1 SNHLY and CDR2 FYNNEI come from the germline V gene. V was clipped by 6 bases and J by 0 bases; unmatched bases: 6. CDR3 sequence: CASSQTSGRSSYEQYF. CDR3 DNA sequence: TGTGCCAGCAGCCAGACTAGCGGGAGATCCTCCTACGAGCAGTACTTC.

J is TRBJ1-5 and V is TRBV27, with 9 bases that match TRBD1. The CDR3 loop spans 15 amino acids. V lost 6 bases to trimming and J lost 0 bases; unmatched junction nucleotides: 3. Germline CDR1 reads MNHEY; CDR2 reads SMNVEV (reference sequence). The CDR3, as DNA: TGTGCCAGCAGCCGGGACAGGGTTAGCAATCAGCCCCAGCATTTT. Protein sequence: CASSRDRVSNQPQHF.

The V call is TRBV29-1, the J call TRBJ2-3; 9 nucleotides match TRBD2. The CDR3 is 14 amino acids. The J segment lost 1 base and the V segment lost 4 bases, leaving 3 bases of the junction unmatched. The germline CDR1 and CDR2 sequences are SQVTM and ANQGSEA. CDR3 amino acids: CSVGAGGGTDTQYF. CDR3 coding DNA: TGCAGCGTTGGTGCGGGAGGGGGCACAGATACGCAGTATTTT.

This CDR3 reads CASSPDLTSGSTDTQYF. The CDR3 nucleotides read TGCGCCAGCAGCCCCGACCTTACTAGCGGGAGCACAGATACGCAGTATTTT. The V gene is TRBV5-1, the J gene TRBJ2-3; 9 positions agree with TRBD2. The CDR3 totals 17 residues. The J segment lost 0 bases and the V segment lost 4 bases, leaving 9 bases of the junction unmatched. The germline V gene has CDR1 SGHRS and CDR2 YFSETQ.

The V gene is TRBV5-4, the J gene TRBJ2-2, with TRBD2 matching 7 bases. V was pared by 4 bases and J by 0 bases, with 6 bases of the junction left unmatched. The length of the CDR3 is 16 residues. Germline V gives CDR1 SGHNT, CDR2 YYREEE (reference sequence). The CDR3 sequence: CASSRQAGPNTGELFF. CDR3 in DNA: TGTGCCAGCAGCCGCCAAGCGGGGCCGAACACCGGGGAGCTGTTTTTT.

The DNA for the CDR3 is TGTGCCAGCAGTGGTCTAGCGGGAGGTGCAGATACGCAGTATTTT. This translates into CASSGLAGGADTQYF. The chain combines TRBV2 with TRBJ2-3, with 11 positions matching TRBD2. The CDR3 contains 15 residues. Germline CDR1 reads SNHLY; CDR2 reads FYNNEI. V gave up 4 bases and J gave up 4 bases; unmatched junction bases: 4.

The V and J genes are TRBV2 and TRBJ2-3; D possibly corresponds to TRBD1 (6 bases). Trimming stripped 6 bases from V and 4 bases from J, with 8 bases between. CDR1 is SNHLY, CDR2 FYNNEI, per germline. The CDR3 is made up of 12 amino acids. CDR3 region: CASRGTSDTQYF. Here the CDR3 DNA reads TGTGCCAGCAGAGGGACATCAGATACGCAGTATTTT.

V is TRBV28 and J is TRBJ1-2; possibly TRBD1 for D (5 bases). Germline-derived CDR1 and CDR2 are MDHEN and SYDVKM. Trimming left V 3 bases short and J 2 bases short, with 22 bases between. The CDR3 has 18 residues. The CDR3 bases are TGTGCCAGCAGTTTTCCCAAATTGTTGGGGCCAGGGAACTATGGCTACACCTTC. Encoded protein: CASSFPKLLGPGNYGYTF.

The rearrangement joins TRBV30 to TRBJ2-5; 10 bases agree with TRBD2. The CDR3 covers 19 residues. The V gene end was trimmed by 2 bases and the J gene end by 4 bases; junction bases not matched to a gene: 19. Germline CDR1 is GTSNPN and CDR2 is SVGIG (reference sequence). The CDR3 nucleotides are TGTGCCTGGAGTAAACTAGCGGGATGGGGTTACTTAGGAGGAGAGACCCAGTACTTC. Protein sequence: CAWSKLAGWGYLGGETQYF.

The V gene is TRBV12-5, the J gene TRBJ1-1; 7 bases are shared with TRBD1. The CDR3 runs to 14 residues. Trimming removed 7 bases from V and 4 bases from J; junction bases left unmatched: 9. Germline V CDR1 and CDR2: LGHNT, FRNRAP. CDR3 coding DNA: TGTGCTAGTGCCCAACAGGGGAGCGGCACTGAAGCTTTCTTT. As protein: CASAQQGSGTEAFF.

The chain joins TRBV6-2 or TRBV6-3 to TRBJ2-7; a possible D gene is TRBD2 (6 bases). Germline CDR1 and CDR2: MNHEY and SVGEGT. V was shortened by 6 bases and J by 2 bases, with 11 bases between the two germline ends. There are 13 residues in the CDR3. Here the CDR3 DNA reads TGTGCCAGCAGCCGTAGCGGAGCCTACGAGCAGTACTTC. It specifies CASSRSGAYEQYF.

V and J are TRBV5-4 and TRBJ1-2; 9 positions match TRBD1. The V segment lost 1 base and the J segment 8 bases; nucleotides outside the gene matches: 3. The germline V gene encodes CDR1 SGHNT and CDR2 YYREEE (reference sequence). The length of the CDR3 is 13 residues. The CDR3 protein is CASSLNRGLGYTF. DNA for the CDR3: TGTGCCAGCAGCTTGAACAGGGGGCTAGGCTACACCTTC.

J is TRBJ1-2 and V is TRBV9; the D gene is possibly TRBD1 (6 bases). The germline V and J ends were trimmed by 3 bases and 4 bases, with 16 bases remaining between them. This CDR3 region has 15 residues. Germline CDR1 and CDR2: SGDLS and YYNGEE. The DNA of the CDR3 is TGTGCCAGCAGCGCCGGACAGCGGGGGACCTATGGCTACACCTTC. Translating it yields CASSAGQRGTYGYTF. Filled out from reference TRBV9 and TRBJ1-2, the complete variable domain reads DSGVTQTPKHLITATGQRVTLRCSPRSGDLSVYWYQQSLDQGLQFLIQYYNGEERAKGNILERFSAQQFPDLHSELNLSSLELGDSALYFCASSAGQRGTYGYTFGSGTRLTVV.

This chain joins TRBV27 and TRBJ1-6; D not resolved. Trimming cost V 5 bases and J 10 bases, with 12 bases left between them. CDR3 length: 13 residues. From germline, CDR1 is MNHEY and CDR2 SMNVEV (reference sequence). CDR3 in DNA: TGTGCCAGCAGTCCCCCCGAGAGGTCACCCCTCCACTTT. Residues: CASSPPERSPLHF.

The chain couples TRBV6-2 or TRBV6-3 to TRBJ2-7; tentatively, D is TRBD1 (5 bases). V dropped 0 bases and J dropped 0 bases, with 9 bases sitting between them. The length of the CDR3 is 15 residues. Germline lookup yields CDR1 MNHEY and CDR2 SVGEGT. CDR3 sequence (DNA): TGTGCCAGCAGTTACTCTCCGGACAACTCCTACGAGCAGTACTTC. Translation gives CASSYSPDNSYEQYF.

The chain links TRBV29-1 to TRBJ2-2; D is possibly TRBD2 (6 bases). The germline V and J ends were trimmed by 4 bases and 1 base, with 7 bases remaining between them. Germline lookup yields CDR1 SQVTM and CDR2 ANQGSEA. This CDR3 has 13 residues. For the CDR3, the DNA is TGCAGCGTTGGGGACTTGAACACCGGGGAGCTGTTTTTT. This encodes CSVGDLNTGELFF.

This clone was counted a single time. J is TRBJ1-2 and V is TRBV5-4; no firm D call. CDR1 is SGHNT, CDR2 YYREEE, per germline (reference sequence). The CDR3 loop spans 13 amino acids. V dropped 2 bases and J dropped 4 bases, with 9 bases sitting between them. CDR3 coding DNA: TGTGCCAGCAGCTTTGGGGAGAGCTATGGCTACACCTTC. This sequence encodes CASSFGESYGYTF. Variable domain in full (rest from reference TRBV5-4 and TRBJ1-2): ETGVTQSPTHLIKTRGQQVTLRCSSQSGHNTVSWYQQALGQGPQFIFQYYREEENGRGNFPPRFSGLQFPNYSSELNVNALELDDSALYLCASSFGESYGYTFGSGTRLTVV.

The CDR3 spells CASGDSDRANTEAFF. In DNA form, the CDR3 reads TGTGCCAGCGGGGATTCGGACAGGGCCAACACTGAAGCTTTCTTT. This rearrangement joins TRBV6-6 to TRBJ1-1, with TRBD1 matching over 8 bases. The J segment lost 2 bases and the V segment lost 8 bases, leaving 10 bases of the junction unmatched. Germline V lookup: CDR1 MNHNY, CDR2 SVGAGI (reference sequence). The CDR3 is 15 amino acids.

V is TRBV28 and J is TRBJ1-4, with 11 positions matching TRBD1. J was trimmed by 5 bases and V by 4 bases; bases with no gene match: 9. The CDR3 covers 17 residues. Germline CDR1 is MDHEN and CDR2 is SYDVKM. CDR3 protein: CASSSGGQGGMNEKLFF. CDR3 nucleotide sequence: TGTGCCAGCAGTTCTGGGGGACAGGGGGGGATGAATGAAAAACTGTTTTTT. The variable domain in full, with the rest retrieved from reference TRBV28 and TRBJ1-4, is DVKVTQSSRYLVKRTGEKVFLECVQDMDHENMFWYRQDPGLGLRLIYFSYDVKMKEKGDIPEGYSVSREKKERFSLILESASTNQTSMYLCASSSGGQGGMNEKLFFGSGTQLSVL.

This clone was recorded once. The chain is built from TRBV29-1 and TRBJ1-3; 7 nucleotides line up with TRBD1. The CDR3 covers 13 residues. Germline V gene data show CDR1 as SQVTM and CDR2 as ANQGSEA. The V and J ends lost 5 bases and 3 bases, in that order; junction bases with no gene match: 4. The CDR3 sequence is CSVRQGGGNTIYF. The CDR3 bases are TGCAGCGTTCGACAGGGCGGTGGAAACACCATATATTTT.

This clone appeared a few times. DNA for the CDR3: TGTGCCAGCAGCTCGCCCGGGACAGGCATCTACGAGCAGTACTTC. Translating it yields CASSSPGTGIYEQYF. V usage is TRBV7-9 and J usage is TRBJ2-7; 8 bases map to TRBD1. Per germline, CDR1 SEHNR and CDR2 FQNEAQ (reference sequence). The CDR3 runs 15 residues. The ends lost 4 bases at V and 3 bases at J; junction bases unmatched: 8. The entire variable domain, with the rest obtained from reference TRBV7-9 and TRBJ2-7, is as follows: DTGVSQNPRHKITKRGQNVTFRCDPISEHNRLYWYRQTLGQGPEFLTYFQNEAQLEKSRLLSDRFSAERPKGSFSTLEIQRTEQGDSAMYLCASSSPGTGIYEQYFGPGTRLTVT.